What follows is one TCR beta chain and its context. The sample holds a few counts of this clonotype. This receptor's antigen is unknown. No qualities accompany the bases; no much larger clone lies one base away. These data are taken from a study of response to subunit inactivated influenza vaccine (dated by TCRdb to the late 2010s). Regarding the study in general: To follow how T cells responded to a trivalent subunit inactivated influenza vaccine, the researchers relied on deep quantitative profiling of the T cell receptor repertoire.

General findings and caveats noted by the study authors: The authors suggested that each seasonal influenza vaccination may recruit only a limited number of new T cells.

Library method: RT-PCR. The listed sequencing device is Illumina HiSeq 2500. Using fastp trimming at Q25 and MiXCR clonotype assembly, TCRdb reanalyzed the public sequencing data and kept in-frame beta chains. When rows share a CDR3 protein, they turn into one entry using the most common DNA and genes. The sample profile shows roughly 710,000 distinct CDR3 sequences; approximately 15% of them were found once. Approximately 7.6% of the sample is taken by the ten largest. The source material was PBMCs from blood, sampled around two weeks before vaccination. The TCR was taken from a man in his forties or fifties who received an inactivated influenza vaccine. Donor details come from another sample of the same person, matched by shared clones.

The CDR3 reads as follows: CASSFGTSGNNEQFF. The DNA is TGTGCCAGCAGCTTCGGGACTAGCGGAAACAATGAGCAGTTCTTC. The chain couples TRBV7-9 to TRBJ2-1; 11 central nucleotides agree with TRBD2. Germline trimming: 3 bases from V, 5 bases from J; junction bases outside gene matches: 3. From the germline V gene (reference sequence), CDR1 is SEHNR and CDR2 is FQNEAQ. The CDR3 contains 15 residues, cysteine and phenylalanine counted. Only CDR3 DNA remains: 45 bases, in frame from the first base.